This T cell receptor (beta chain) was found in a study of CD8 T cells in Susac syndrome. Random hexamers were used to reverse transcribe an amount of roughly 0.45 to 1 ug RNA. Across 54 Vbeta and 13 Jbeta, immunoSEQ multiplex PCR amplified TCR beta CDR3. Each CDR3 protein is one row after TCRdb ran MiXCR on the immunoSEQ multiplex PCR reads. The sample records 71,000 or so distinct CDR3 sequences, roughly 95% being singletons. This CDR3 comprises 16 residues. Germline lookup yields CDR1 MNHEY and CDR2 SVGAGI. V lost 0 bases to trimming and J lost 8 bases, with 14 bases between them. The chain employs TRBV6-5 and TRBJ1-6; no clear D. The sequenced sample consisted of CD4+ T cells from PBMCs. The clonotype originates from a human donor with multiple sclerosis. CDR3 in DNA: TGTGCCAGCAGTTACTCTAGCAGGCCACATTATTCACCCCTCCACTTT. Its translation is CASSYSSRPHYSPLHF.